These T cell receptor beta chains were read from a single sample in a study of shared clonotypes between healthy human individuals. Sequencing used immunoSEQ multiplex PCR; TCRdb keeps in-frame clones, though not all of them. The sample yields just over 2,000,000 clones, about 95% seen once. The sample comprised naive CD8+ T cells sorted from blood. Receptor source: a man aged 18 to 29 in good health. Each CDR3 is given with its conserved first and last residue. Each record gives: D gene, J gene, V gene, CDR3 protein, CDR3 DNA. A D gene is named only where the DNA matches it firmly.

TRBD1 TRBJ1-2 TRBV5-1 CASSLVTGADGYTF TGCGCCAGCAGCTTGGTTACAGGGGCGGACGGCTACACCTTC
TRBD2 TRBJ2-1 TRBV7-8 CASSYTGVAGVEQFF TGTGCCAGCAGCTACACAGGGGTAGCGGGAGTTGAGCAGTTCTTC
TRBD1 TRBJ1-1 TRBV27 CATSTTGRMNTEAFF TGTGCCACCTCTACGACAGGGCGGATGAACACTGAAGCTTTCTTT
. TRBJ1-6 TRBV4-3 CASSHGSSYNSPLHF TGCGCCAGCAGCCATGGGAGCTCCTATAATTCACCCCTCCACTTT
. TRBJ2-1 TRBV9 CASSAGVSSMDEQFF TGTGCCAGCAGCGCCGGCGTCTCAAGTATGGATGAGCAGTTCTTC
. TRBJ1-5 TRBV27 CASSLGLSGNQPQHF TGTGCCAGCAGTCTGGGACTTTCGGGCAATCAGCCCCAGCATTTT
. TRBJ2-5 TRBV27 CASSSGEGAQYF TGTGCCAGCAGTTCGGGGGAGGGGGCCCAGTACTTC
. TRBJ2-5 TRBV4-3 CASSQEGRGQETQYF TGCGCCAGCAGCCAAGAAGGCAGGGGACAAGAGACCCAGTACTTC
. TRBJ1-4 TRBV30 CAWAGGTATNEKLFF TGTGCCTGGGCGGGGGGGACTGCAACTAATGAAAAACTGTTTTTT
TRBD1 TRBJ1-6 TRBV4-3 CASSQTGQGANSPLHF TGCGCCAGCAGCCAAACTGGACAGGGGGCTAATTCACCCCTCCACTTT
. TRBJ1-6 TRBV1 CTSSQDGCGREYALHF TGCACCAGCAGCCAAGATGGATGCGGGCGGGAGTACGCCCTCCACTTT
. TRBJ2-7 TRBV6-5 CASSYDSNYYEQYF TGTGCCAGCAGTTACGACAGCAACTACTACGAGCAGTACTTC
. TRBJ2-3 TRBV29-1 CSVEDRLGYNTDTQYF TGCAGCGTTGAAGATCGATTAGGATATAACACAGATACGCAGTATTTT
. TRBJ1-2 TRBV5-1 CASSGQVAF TGCGCCAGCAGCGGGCAGGTGGCCTTC
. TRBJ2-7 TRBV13 CASTRLSYEQYF TGTGCCAGCACCCGCCTCTCCTACGAGCAGTACTTC
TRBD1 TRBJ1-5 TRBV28 CASSAPRGTDSNQPQHF TGTGCCAGCAGTGCTCCCCGGGGGACAGATAGCAATCAGCCCCAGCATTTT
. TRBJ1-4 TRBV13 CASSHQGSGEKLFF TGTGCCAGCAGCCACCAGGGGTCAGGTGAAAAACTGTTTTTT
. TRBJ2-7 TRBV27 CASSATTLSYEQYF TGTGCCAGCAGTGCCACCACCCTCTCCTACGAGCAGTACTTC
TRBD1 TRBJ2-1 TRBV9 CASSVQGTDYNEQFF TGTGCCAGCAGCGTACAGGGGACAGACTACAATGAGCAGTTCTTC
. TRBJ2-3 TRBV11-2 CASSLVRRVTDTQYF TGTGCCAGCAGCTTAGTTCGTAGGGTTACAGATACGCAGTATTTT
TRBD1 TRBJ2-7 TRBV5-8 CASSLERTGYEQYF TGTGCCAGCAGCTTGGAGAGGACAGGCTACGAGCAGTACTTC
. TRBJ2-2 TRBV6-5 CASSYGPNTGELFF TGTGCCAGCAGTTACGGCCCGAACACCGGGGAGCTGTTTTTT
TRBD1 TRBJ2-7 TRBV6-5 CASSYLSGTGRLEQYF TGTGCCAGCAGTTACCTGAGCGGGACAGGGAGGCTCGAGCAGTACTTC
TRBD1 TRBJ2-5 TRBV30 CAWSVHTGAETQYF TGTGCCTGGAGCGTTCATACAGGGGCGGAGACCCAGTACTTC
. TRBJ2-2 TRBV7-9 CASSFETWELFF TGTGCCAGCAGCTTCGAAACCTGGGAGCTGTTTTTT
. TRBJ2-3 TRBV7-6 CASSLVPGSTDTQYF TGTGCCAGCAGCTTAGTGCCAGGGAGCACAGATACGCAGTATTTT
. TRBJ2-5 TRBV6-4 CASRWPGTCKAQYF TGTGCCAGCCGTTGGCCAGGGACCTGTAAAGCCCAGTACTTC
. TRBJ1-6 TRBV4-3 CASSQASLGAGYNSPLHF TGCGCCAGCAGCCAAGCCTCCTTGGGTGCTGGGTATAATTCACCCCTCCACTTT
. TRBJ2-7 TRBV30 CAWSGTGSEQYF TGTGCCTGGAGTGGAACAGGGTCCGAGCAGTACTTC